The following is a T cell receptor (beta chain) sequence with its context. No cognate antigen has been identified for it. Base qualities were left out, and no much larger clone turns up one base away. This sample was taken from a study of blood T cell repertoires in COVID-19 (dated by TCRdb to about 2020). About the study as a whole: Samples from collaborators originated in the United States, Italy and Spain and spanned both the acute and convalescent phases of COVID-19. The prospective study material was composed of cDNA or gDNA derived from T cells, B-cell-depleted T cells, or PBMCs. The dataset comprised deeply sampled blood TCRbeta repertoires from subjects exposed to, actively infected with, or recovered from COVID-19. The repertoires were made available in a free public database intended to serve as a resource for research on the immune response to SARS-CoV-2. Samples came from the ongoing ImmuneRACE study (first 160 participants) plus 1,254 subjects from 6 global collaborators. The sample metadata nearly always contained a de-identified subject ID, COVID-19 status, age in years and sex. Where available, HLA class I and class II types were taken from metadata supplied by the sample provider and were not determined by assay-based typing. Overall results and qualifications from the work: The amount of clinical and demographic metadata varied by source and participant and was provided uncurated.

Collaborating institutions collected whole blood in K2EDTA tubes following their own protocols. For TCRbeta analysis, collaborators shipped samples in one of three forms: frozen whole blood, isolated PBMCs, or DNA extracted from either of those sample types. V is reduced by 0 bases and J by 9 bases, leaving a spacing of 10 bases between them. Inclusive of the bounding cysteine and phenylalanine, the CDR3 is 13 residues long. Only the CDR3 DNA is retained, 39 bases long and in frame from the first base. The germline V gene supplies CDR1 SGDLS and CDR2 YYNGEE. TCRbeta CDR3 regions were amplified from genomic DNA using the immunoSEQ Assay, a bias-controlled multiplex PCR. The authors' pipeline ran thus. The number of nucleated cells in each sample was estimated from the amplification of reference gene primers within the assay. To quantify the absolute abundance of each unique TCRbeta CDR3 rearrangement, sequence reads were collapsed and filtered. For each sample, productive Simpson clonality was calculated as the square root of Simpson's diversity index over productive rearrangements. What TCRdb holds here is the immuneACCESS table cut down to in-frame rearrangements. Part of the clones is not present; checked against another copy, under half of the missing clones reflect an unresolved V gene, and the others are unexplained. D and trimming come from the DNA, and the V and J calls and clone size come from that table. This sample has under 300,000 clones in its table, and nearly 90% of those were observed once. The ten largest clones add up to around 0.8% of the sample.

The TCR was taken from a woman aged 25-40 years with acute or convalescent COVID-19. Sequencing input: peripheral blood. The receptor chain draws on TRBV9 and TRBJ2-1; a tentative D call is TRBD2 (5 bases match). The CDR3 in this case is CASSVAFAGEQFF. Read as DNA, the sequence is TGTGCCAGCAGCGTAGCTTTTGCGGGTGAGCAGTTCTTC. The variable domain in full, with residues beyond the CDR3 obtained from the reference TRBV9 and TRBJ2-1 genes, is DSGVTQTPKHLITATGQRVTLRCSPRSGDLSVYWYQQSLDQGLQFLIQYYNGEERAKGNILERFSAQQFPDLHSELNLSSLELGDSALYFCASSVAFAGEQFFGPGTRLTVL.